Presented here are 7 T cell receptor beta chains from one specimen sequenced in a study of control samples from healthy donors and cancer patients. Produced via immunoSEQ multiplex PCR; TCRdb's table is partial and in-frame only. The profile shows roughly 120,000 clones, about 91% of them singletons. The specimen was blood. The receptors derive from a man aged 35 to 55 in good health.

This clone was detected only a few times. The gene calls are TRBV7-9 and TRBJ2-7; D gene uncertain. The germline V gene has CDR1 SEHNR and CDR2 FQNEAQ (reference sequence). V lost 5 bases to trimming and J lost 4 bases, with 12 bases between them. This CDR3 contains 13 residues. DNA of the CDR3: TGTGCCAGCAGCCCTTCGACCCAGTACGAGCAGTACTTC. Translation: CASSPSTQYEQYF.

This clone has only a few counts. The V gene is TRBV9, the J gene TRBJ2-6, with TRBD2 matching 8 bases. Germline loops: CDR1 SGDLS, CDR2 YYNGEE. The CDR3 has 18 amino acids. Unmatched junction bases numbered 10, after V lost 4 bases and J lost 1 base. CDR3 sequence reads: CASSPRGGALSGANVLTF. CDR3 DNA: TGTGCCAGCAGCCCCCGGGGGGGCGCTCTGTCTGGGGCCAACGTCCTGACTTTC.

CDR3 coding DNA: TGTGCCAGCAGCCAAGAGACTAGCGGGAACACCGGGGAGCTGTTTTTT. It yields the protein CASSQETSGNTGELFF. The chain uses TRBV4-2 and TRBJ2-2, with 9 nucleotides matching TRBD2. CDR1 and CDR2 from the germline V gene are LGHNA and YNFKEQ. This CDR3 has 16 amino acids. V lost 0 bases, J lost 1 base, and 0 bases stayed unmatched.

This chain links TRBV7-2 with TRBJ1-5, with D uncertain. CDR3 length: 15 residues. Germline CDR1 and CDR2: SGHTA and FQGNSA. V lost 2 bases to trimming and J lost 7 bases, with 15 bases between them. The CDR3 loop is CASSLSGTVRQPQHF. In DNA form, the CDR3 reads TGTGCCAGCAGCTTATCTGGTACGGTACGACAGCCCCAGCATTTT.

This clone was detected only once. The chain carries TRBV20-1 and TRBJ1-1; a weak D match, TRBD1 (5 bases). Germline assignment: CDR1 DFQATT and CDR2 SNEGSKA (reference sequence). The CDR3 sequence is 11 residues long. The V and J ends lost 6 bases and 8 bases respectively, with 13 bases between them. The DNA for the CDR3 is TGCAGTGCCGCTCCGGGACTGGAAGCTTTCTTT. Protein product: CSAAPGLEAFF.

CDR3 nucleotides: TGTGCCAGCAGTTTCCTACGGGACGGAAAACTGTTTTTT. Translated, it gives CASSFLRDGKLFF. The chain carries TRBV12-3 or TRBV12-4 and TRBJ1-4; possible D gene TRBD1, 5 bases. The CDR3 sequence is 13 residues long. V lost 3 bases and J 10 bases, leaving 12 bases between the germline ends.

The chain links TRBV6-1 to TRBJ2-7, with TRBD1 matching 7 bases. This CDR3 comprises 16 residues. Germline V gives CDR1 MNHNS, CDR2 SASEGT. Losses at the gene ends were 3 bases for V and 6 bases for J; bases not matched to a gene: 14. The CDR3 loop is CASSERGQGIGREQYF. CDR3 coding DNA: TGTGCCAGCAGTGAGAGGGGGCAAGGAATCGGGCGCGAGCAGTACTTC.